The T cell receptor (beta chain) under discussion was sequenced for a study of response to subunit inactivated influenza vaccine. Study-level findings and limits: The authors suggested that few new T cells are recruited per seasonal influenza vaccination.

TCRdb used MiXCR to reprocess the RT-PCR reads, holding one entry per CDR3 protein. This table has fewer than 600,000 distinct CDR3 sequences, 7.2% appearing once. Trimming took 7 bases from V and 0 from J, leaving 12 bases between them. The germline V gene encodes CDR1 KGHSH and CDR2 LQKENI. This CDR3 has 14 residues. This clonotype was counted only a few times. Its antigen is currently unknown. This specimen consisted of PBMCs from blood, obtained about 23 months after vaccination. V usage is TRBV18 and J usage is TRBJ1-1, with D possibly being TRBD1 (5 bases). The sequence came from a man between 50 and 69 years old who received an inactivated influenza vaccine. The CDR3 here is CASYRGTMNTEAFF. In nucleotides, the CDR3 is TGTGCCAGCTACCGGGGGACGATGAACACTGAAGCTTTCTTT.